This TCR beta chain appears in the sequencing data of a study of human T cells and chemical hapten exposure. This clonotype has just a few counts. Germline V gene data show CDR1 as MNHEY and CDR2 as SMNVEV (reference sequence). The V segment lost 0 bases and the J segment 5 bases; nucleotides outside the gene matches: 8. This CDR3 is 18 amino acids long. Within the library, unique molecular identifiers were attached to each individual cDNA molecule. TCRdb passed the RACE reads through MiXCR, listing each CDR3 protein once. The sample records fewer than 300,000 distinct CDR3 sequences, approximately 8.6% being singletons. Documented time point: pre-sensitization, week 0. Treatment given: therapeutic diphenylcyclopropenone sensitization with weekly scalp DPC. Blood collection happened ahead of applying each patch test. Blood, whole and unfractionated, served as the source for total RNA extraction.

The genes are TRBV27 and TRBJ1-6, with TRBD1 identical over 9 bases. The specimen comprised whole blood, sampled in connection with sensitization to the hapten diphenylcyclopropenone (DPC). The source is a woman aged 35 to 49 with alopecia areata. Some clones in this sample may be carry-over from other donors' samples. The CDR3 region has the DNA TGTGCCAGCAGTTTATCGCACCACGGGACAGGGAATAATTCACCCCTCCACTTT. Its protein is CASSLSHHGTGNNSPLHF.